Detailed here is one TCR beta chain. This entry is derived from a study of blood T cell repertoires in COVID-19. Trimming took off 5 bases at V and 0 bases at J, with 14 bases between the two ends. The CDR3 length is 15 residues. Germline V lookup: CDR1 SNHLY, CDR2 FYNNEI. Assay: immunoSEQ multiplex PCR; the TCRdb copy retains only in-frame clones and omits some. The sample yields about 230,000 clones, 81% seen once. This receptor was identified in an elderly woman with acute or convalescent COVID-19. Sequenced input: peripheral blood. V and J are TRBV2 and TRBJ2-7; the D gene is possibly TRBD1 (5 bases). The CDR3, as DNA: TGTGCCAGCAGTCGAGAGGACACCTTCTCCTACGAGCAGTACTTC. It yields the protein CASSREDTFSYEQYF.